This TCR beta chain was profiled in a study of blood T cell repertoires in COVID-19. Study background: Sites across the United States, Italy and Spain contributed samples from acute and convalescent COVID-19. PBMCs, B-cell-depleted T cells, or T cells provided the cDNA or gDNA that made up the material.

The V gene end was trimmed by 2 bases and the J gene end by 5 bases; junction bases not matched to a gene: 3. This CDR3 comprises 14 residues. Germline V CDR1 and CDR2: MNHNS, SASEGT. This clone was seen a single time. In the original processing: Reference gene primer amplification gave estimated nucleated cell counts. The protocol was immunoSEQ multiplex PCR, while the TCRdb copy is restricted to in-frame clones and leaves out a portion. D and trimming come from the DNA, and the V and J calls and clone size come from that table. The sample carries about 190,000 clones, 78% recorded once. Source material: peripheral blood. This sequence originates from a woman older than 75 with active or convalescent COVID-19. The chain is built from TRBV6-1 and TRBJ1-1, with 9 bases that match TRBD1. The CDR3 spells CASSEYRGPTEAFF. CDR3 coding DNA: TGTGCCAGCAGTGAATACAGGGGGCCGACTGAAGCTTTCTTT.